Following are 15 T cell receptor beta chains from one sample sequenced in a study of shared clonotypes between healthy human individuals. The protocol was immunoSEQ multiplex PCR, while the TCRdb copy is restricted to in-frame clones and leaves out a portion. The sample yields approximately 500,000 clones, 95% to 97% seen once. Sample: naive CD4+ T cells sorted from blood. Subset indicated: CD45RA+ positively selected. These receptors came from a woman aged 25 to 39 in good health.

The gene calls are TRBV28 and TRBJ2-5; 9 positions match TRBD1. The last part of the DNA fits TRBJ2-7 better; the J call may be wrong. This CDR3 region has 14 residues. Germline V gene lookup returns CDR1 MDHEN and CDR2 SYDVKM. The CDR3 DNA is TGTGCCAGCAGCCCCGGGACAGGGTACTACGAGCAGTACTTC. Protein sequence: CASSPGTGYYEQYF.

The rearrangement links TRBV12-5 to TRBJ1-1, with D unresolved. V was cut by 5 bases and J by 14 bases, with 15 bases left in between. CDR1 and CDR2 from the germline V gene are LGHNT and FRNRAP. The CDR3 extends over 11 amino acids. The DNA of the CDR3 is TGTGCTAGTGGTACAGATACTAAACTCTTCTTT. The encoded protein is CASGTDTKLFF.

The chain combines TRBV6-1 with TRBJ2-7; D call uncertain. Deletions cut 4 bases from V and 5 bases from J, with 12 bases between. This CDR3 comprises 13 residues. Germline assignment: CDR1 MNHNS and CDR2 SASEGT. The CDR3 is CASSVKRAHEQYF. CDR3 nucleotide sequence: TGTGCCAGCAGTGTAAAACGCGCGCACGAGCAGTACTTC.

This CDR3 is CASSVDRVVGGELFF. The DNA of the CDR3 is TGTGCCAGCAGCGTAGACAGGGTGGTTGGCGGGGAGCTGTTTTTT. The chain carries TRBV9 and TRBJ2-2; possible D gene TRBD1, 6 bases. The germline V and J ends were trimmed by 0 bases and 7 bases, with 13 bases remaining between them. The germline V gene encodes CDR1 SGDLS and CDR2 YYNGEE. CDR3 size: 15 residues.

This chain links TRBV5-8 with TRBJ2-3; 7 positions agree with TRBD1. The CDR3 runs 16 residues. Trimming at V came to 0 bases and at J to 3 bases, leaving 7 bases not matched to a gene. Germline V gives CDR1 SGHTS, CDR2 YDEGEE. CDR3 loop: CASSLEYHRGTDTQYF. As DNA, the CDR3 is TGTGCCAGCAGCTTGGAGTATCACAGGGGTACAGATACGCAGTATTTT.

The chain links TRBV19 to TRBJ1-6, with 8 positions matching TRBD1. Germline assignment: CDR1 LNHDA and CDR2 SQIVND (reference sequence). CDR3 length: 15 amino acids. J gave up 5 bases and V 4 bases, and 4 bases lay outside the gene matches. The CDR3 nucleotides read TGTGCCAGTAGTACGGAGGACAGGGATAATTCACCCCTCCACTTT. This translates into CASSTEDRDNSPLHF.

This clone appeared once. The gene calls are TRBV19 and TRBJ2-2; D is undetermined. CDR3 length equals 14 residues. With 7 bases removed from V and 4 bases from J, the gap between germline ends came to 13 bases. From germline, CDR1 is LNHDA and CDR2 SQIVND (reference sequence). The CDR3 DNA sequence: TGTGCCAGTACCGATATAAGGCTCACCGGGGAGCTGTTTTTT. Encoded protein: CASTDIRLTGELFF.

This chain's CDR3 is CASSLTGLQETQYF. CDR3 DNA sequence: TGTGCCAGCAGTTTAACAGGGCTGCAAGAGACCCAGTACTTC. The rearrangement uses TRBV11-1 and TRBJ2-5, with D possibly being TRBD1 (6 bases). The CDR3 totals 14 residues. The V gene lost 6 bases and the J gene lost 2 bases, with 13 bases spanning the gap. CDR1 and CDR2 from the germline V gene are SGHAT and FQDESV (reference sequence).

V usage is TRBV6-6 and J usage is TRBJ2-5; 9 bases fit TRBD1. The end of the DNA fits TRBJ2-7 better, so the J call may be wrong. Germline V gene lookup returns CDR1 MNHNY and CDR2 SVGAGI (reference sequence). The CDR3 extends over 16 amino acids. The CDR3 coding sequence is TGTGCCAGCAGTTACTCTTCCGGGGGACAGGGCTACGAGCAGTACTTC. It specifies CASSYSSGGQGYEQYF.

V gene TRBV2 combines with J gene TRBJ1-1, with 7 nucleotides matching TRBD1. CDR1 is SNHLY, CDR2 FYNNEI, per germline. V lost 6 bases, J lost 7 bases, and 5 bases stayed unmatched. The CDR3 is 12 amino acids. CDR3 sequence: CASRGDSIEAFF. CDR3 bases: TGTGCCAGCAGGGGGGACAGCATTGAAGCTTTCTTT. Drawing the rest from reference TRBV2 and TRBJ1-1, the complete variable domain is EPEVTQTPSHQVTQMGQEVILRCVPISNHLYFYWYRQILGQKVEFLVSFYNNEISEKSEIFDDQFSVERPDGSNFTLKIRSTKLEDSAMYFCASRGDSIEAFFGQGTRLTVV.

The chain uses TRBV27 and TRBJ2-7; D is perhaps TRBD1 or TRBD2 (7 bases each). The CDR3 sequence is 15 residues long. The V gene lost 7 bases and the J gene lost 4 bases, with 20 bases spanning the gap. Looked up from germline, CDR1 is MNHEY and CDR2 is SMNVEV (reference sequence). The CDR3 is CASTNSGGGGYEQYF. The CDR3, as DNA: TGTGCCAGCACCAACTCAGGGGGGGGTGGATACGAGCAGTACTTC.

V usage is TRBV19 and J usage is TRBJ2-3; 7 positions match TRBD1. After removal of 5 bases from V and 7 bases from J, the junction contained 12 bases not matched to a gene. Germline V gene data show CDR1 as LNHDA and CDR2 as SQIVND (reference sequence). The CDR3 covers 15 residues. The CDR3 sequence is CASSSDRAQRNTQYF. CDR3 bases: TGTGCCAGTAGTTCCGACAGGGCCCAGCGGAATACGCAGTATTTT.

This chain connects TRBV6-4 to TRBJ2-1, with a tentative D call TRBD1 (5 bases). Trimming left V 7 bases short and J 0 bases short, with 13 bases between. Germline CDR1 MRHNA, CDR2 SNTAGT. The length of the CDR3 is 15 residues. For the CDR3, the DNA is TGTGCCAGCAACGGACACTCTAGCTCCTACAATGAGCAGTTCTTC. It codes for CASNGHSSSYNEQFF.

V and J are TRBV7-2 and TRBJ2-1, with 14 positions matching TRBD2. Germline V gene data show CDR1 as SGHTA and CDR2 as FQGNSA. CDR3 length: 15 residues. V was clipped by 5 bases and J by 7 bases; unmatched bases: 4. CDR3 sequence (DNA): TGTGCCAGCAGCCGACTAGCGGGAGGGCCGAATGAGCAGTTCTTC. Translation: CASSRLAGGPNEQFF.

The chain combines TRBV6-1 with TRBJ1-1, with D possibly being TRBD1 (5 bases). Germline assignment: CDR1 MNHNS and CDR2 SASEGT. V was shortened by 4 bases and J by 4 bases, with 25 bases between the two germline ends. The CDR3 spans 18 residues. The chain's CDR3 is CASSAKKRPGPQSTEAFF. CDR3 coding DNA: TGTGCCAGCAGTGCCAAGAAGCGACCGGGACCCCAGAGCACTGAAGCTTTCTTT.